Detailed here is one T cell receptor beta chain. The CDR3 sequence is 15 residues long. The V end was cut by 2 bases, the J end by 4 bases, with 14 bases between. The germline V gene has CDR1 MNHEY and CDR2 SMNVEV (reference sequence). The record originates from a study of blood T cell repertoires in COVID-19. In the study overall: Nucleic acid was either cDNA or gDNA, and it came from T cells, B-cell-depleted T cells, or PBMCs.

The participants were between about 18 and 90 years old and came from under 25 US areas. Participants were placed into cohorts based on the clinical history they reported. Data came from immunoSEQ multiplex PCR; TCRdb stores just in-frame clones and leaves some out. The sample shows around 250,000 clones, approximately 90% of them seen only once. The receptor's source is a man aged 45 to 65 who had been exposed to COVID-19. This chain joins TRBV27 and TRBJ1-1; D may be TRBD1 (6 bases). The sequenced material came from PBMCs or T cells enriched from blood (not recorded which). CDR3 amino acids: CASSLRGGWSTEAFF. CDR3 coding DNA: TGTGCCAGCAGTTTACGGGGGGGCTGGAGCACTGAAGCTTTCTTT.